This TCR beta chain originates from a study of T cell responses to AZD1222 COVID-19 vaccine. Study-wide results and caveats: There were mostly white British donors and more females than males, and clonal diversity was possibly underestimated.

To note about this clone: The antigen is not known.

Profiled with immunoSEQ multiplex PCR; TCRdb holds only in-frame clones, not every one. There are 100,000 or so clones in the sample; about 86% occur only once, and about 1.5% lies in the top ten. V lost 0 bases and J lost 4, with 12 bases in between. Germline CDR1 MNHEY, CDR2 SVGEGT. The length of the CDR3 is 15 residues. This clonotype was sampled from an adult in good health. V is TRBV6-2 or TRBV6-3 and J is TRBJ2-5; tentatively, D is TRBD1 (6 bases). The source material was peripheral blood, sampled on day 0 of AZD1222 vaccination. DNA of the CDR3: TGTGCCAGCAGTTACTCGGGCCAGGGGCGAGAGACCCAGTACTTC. It is translated as CASSYSGQGRETQYF.